This T cell receptor (beta chain) originates from a study of T cell responses to AZD1222 COVID-19 vaccine. Overall study results and limits: Clonal diversity may have been underestimated in mostly white British donors. Spike-specific TCR breadth rose after two AZD1222 doses, and depth rose as well. Researchers took repertoire samples only after the peak T cell response had come.

The V gene's germline CDR1 is LNHDA and CDR2 SQIVND (reference sequence). The CDR3 contains 15 residues. With 10 bases removed from V and 4 bases from J, the gap between germline ends came to 19 bases. On this clone itself: The antigen remains unidentified.

Only in-frame clones appear in the TCRdb table, and some are missing; sequencing was by immunoSEQ multiplex PCR. Of tens of thousands of clones in the sample, almost 90% were seen once. The origin of this receptor is an adult in good health. V is TRBV19 and J is TRBJ2-2, with D unresolved. Material: peripheral blood, obtained on day 0 of AZD1222 vaccination. The CDR3 spells CATVSGSGVTGELFF. CDR3 DNA: TGTGCCACCGTCTCCGGGTCTGGCGTCACCGGGGAGCTGTTTTTT.